This T cell receptor beta chain was sequenced for a study of blood T cell repertoires in COVID-19. Study-wide background: Whether acute or convalescent, the COVID-19 samples came from the United States, Italy and Spain. In each case, the material was cDNA or gDNA derived from T cells, B-cell-depleted T cells, or PBMCs.

The germline V gene encodes CDR1 SGHKS and CDR2 YYEKEE (reference sequence). This CDR3 is 14 amino acids long. J was trimmed by 4 bases and V by 0 bases; bases with no gene match: 1. Per the study methods: Amplifying reference gene primers gave estimates of nucleated cell counts. Produced via immunoSEQ multiplex PCR; TCRdb's table is partial and in-frame only. The DNA was the basis for D and trimming; V, J and clone size are from that table. In the table there are about 100,000 clones, around 82% of which are singletons. The rearrangement joins TRBV5-5 to TRBJ2-5, with 9 bases lining up with TRBD1. The TCR comes from a man over 45 who had recovered from COVID-19. Sequenced material: peripheral blood. This CDR3 reads CASSLDRGRETQYF. The DNA of the CDR3 is TGTGCCAGCAGCTTGGACAGGGGGCGAGAGACCCAGTACTTC.